The clone carrying this T cell receptor (beta chain) came up many times. Construction of TCR beta libraries relied on iRepertoire HTBI primers and on Arm-PCR targeting CDR3 regions. TCRdb called the multiplex PCR reads again in MiXCR, with one record for every CDR3 protein. Among about 440,000 distinct CDR3 sequences listed, about a sixth were seen once. Time point specified: newly diagnosed GD, antithyroid drugs for less than 3 months. RNA isolated from PBMCs was used to make the TCR library. The data were taken from a study of regulatory T cells in long-lasting Graves disease. This CDR3 contains 14 residues. V shed 6 bases, J shed 6 bases, and the junction held 3 bases outside the gene matches. The sample was also reused in another study, on T cells in Graves' hyperthyroidism and ophthalmopathy. That source adds: First-round RT-PCR of the TCR CDR3 relied on the HTBI primer set.

V usage is TRBV12-3 or TRBV12-4 and J usage is TRBJ2-1; 12 nucleotides align to TRBD2. The input for sequencing was peripheral blood mononuclear cells (PBMCs), taken at new diagnosis, from a patient treated with antithyroid drugs. This clonotype was sampled from a woman between 25 and 40 years old with Graves disease. This CDR3 is CASSPGLAGNEQFF. The CDR3 nucleotides read TGTGCCAGCAGCCCGGGACTAGCGGGCAATGAGCAGTTCTTC.